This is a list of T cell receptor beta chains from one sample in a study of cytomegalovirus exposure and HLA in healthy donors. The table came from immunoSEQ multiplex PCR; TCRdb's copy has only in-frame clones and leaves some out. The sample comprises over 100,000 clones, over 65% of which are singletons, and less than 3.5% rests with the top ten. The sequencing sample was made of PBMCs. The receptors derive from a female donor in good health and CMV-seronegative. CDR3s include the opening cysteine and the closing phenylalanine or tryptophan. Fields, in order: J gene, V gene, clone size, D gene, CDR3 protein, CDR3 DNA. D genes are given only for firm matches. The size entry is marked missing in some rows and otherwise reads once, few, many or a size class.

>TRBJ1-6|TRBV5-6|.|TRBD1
CASSLNEGARSYNSPLHF
TGTGCCAGCAGCTTGAATGAGGGGGCCCGGTCCTATAATTCACCCCTCCACTTT
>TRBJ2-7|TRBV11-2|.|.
CASSLDPPGGRYEQYF
TGTGCCAGCAGCTTAGATCCCCCCGGGGGACGCTACGAGCAGTACTTC
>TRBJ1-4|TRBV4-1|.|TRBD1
CASSPSGTGVPNEKLFF
TGCGCCAGCAGCCCTTCCGGGACAGGGGTTCCTAATGAAAAACTGTTTTTT
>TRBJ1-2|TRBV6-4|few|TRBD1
CASSEETGTAYGYTF
TGTGCCAGCAGTGAAGAAACCGGGACAGCCTATGGCTACACCTTC
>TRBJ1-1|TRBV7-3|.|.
CASSLTQETEAFF
TGTGCCAGCAGCTTAACGCAGGAAACTGAAGCTTTCTTT
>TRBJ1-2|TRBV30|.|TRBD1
CAWSVLDSDRGYGYTF
TGTGCCTGGAGTGTACTCGATTCGGACAGGGGGTATGGCTACACCTTC
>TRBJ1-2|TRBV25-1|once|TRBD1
CASSGRDREGDRTWGYTF
TGTGCCAGCAGTGGCCGGGACAGGGAGGGAGATCGGACCTGGGGCTACACCTTC
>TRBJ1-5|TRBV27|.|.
CASSFSGPGNQPQHF
TGTGCCAGCAGTTTTTCTGGGCCCGGCAATCAGCCCCAGCATTTT
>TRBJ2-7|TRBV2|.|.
CASREGAYEQYF
TGTGCCAGCAGAGAGGGGGCCTACGAGCAGTACTTC
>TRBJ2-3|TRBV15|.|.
CATSRDRGYTQYF
TGTGCCACCAGCAGAGATAGGGGTTATACGCAGTATTTT
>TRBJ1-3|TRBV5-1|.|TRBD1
CASSPGTGGRNTIYF
TGCGCCAGCAGCCCAGGGACAGGGGGCAGAAACACCATATATTTT
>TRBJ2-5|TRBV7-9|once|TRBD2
CASSLEAGGTETQYF
TGTGCCAGCAGCTTAGAGGCCGGGGGGACGGAGACCCAGTACTTC
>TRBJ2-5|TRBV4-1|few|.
CASSQDRETQYF
TGCGCCAGCAGCCAAGATCGGGAGACCCAGTACTTC
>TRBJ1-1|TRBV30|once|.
CAWSGRAQTQEAFF
TGTGCCTGGAGTGGGAGGGCTCAGACCCAAGAAGCTTTCTTT
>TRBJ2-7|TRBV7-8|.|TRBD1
CASSLLAGTGVGEQYF
TGTGCCAGCAGCTTACTCGCCGGGACAGGGGTAGGCGAGCAGTACTTC
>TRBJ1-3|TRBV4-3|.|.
CASSRQILSGNTIYF
TGCGCCAGCAGCCGACAAATTCTCTCTGGAAACACCATATATTTT
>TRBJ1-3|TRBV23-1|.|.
CASSQGTTSGNTIYF
TGCGCCAGCAGTCAAGGGACAACCTCTGGAAACACCATATATTTT
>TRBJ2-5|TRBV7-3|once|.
CASSLNLGETQYF
TGTGCCAGCAGCTTAAACCTCGGAGAGACCCAGTACTTC
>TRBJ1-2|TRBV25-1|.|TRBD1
CASSAPQGAYGYTF
TGTGCCAGCAGTGCACCACAGGGGGCCTATGGCTACACCTTC
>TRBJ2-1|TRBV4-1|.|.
CASSQVGGENYNEQFF
TGCGCCAGCAGCCAAGTAGGCGGGGAAAACTACAATGAGCAGTTCTTC
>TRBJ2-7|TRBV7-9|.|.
CASSERVGAHEQYF
TGTGCCAGCAGCGAAAGGGTGGGGGCCCACGAGCAGTACTTC
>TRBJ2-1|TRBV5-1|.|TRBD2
CASSLRTSGGSEQFF
TGCGCCAGCAGCTTGAGGACTAGCGGGGGCAGTGAGCAGTTCTTC
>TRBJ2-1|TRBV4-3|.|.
CASSQRQGTKNEQFF
TGCGCCAGCAGCCAACGGCAGGGCACTAAGAATGAGCAGTTCTTC
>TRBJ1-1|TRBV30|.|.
CAWSVSWRGGAEAFF
TGTGCCTGGAGTGTCTCCTGGCGGGGGGGAGCTGAAGCTTTCTTT
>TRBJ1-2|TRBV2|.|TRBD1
CASSEALRDRNYGYTF
TGTGCCAGCAGTGAAGCGCTTCGGGACAGGAACTATGGCTACACCTTC
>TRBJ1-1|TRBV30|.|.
CAATRVPEAFF
TGTGCCGCAACCCGGGTCCCTGAAGCTTTCTTT
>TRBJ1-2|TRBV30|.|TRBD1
CAWSVGTGYGYTF
TGTGCCTGGAGTGTAGGGACAGGCTATGGCTACACCTTC
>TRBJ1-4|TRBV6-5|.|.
CASSYRWALDNEKLFF
TGTGCCAGCAGTTACCGGTGGGCGCTGGATAATGAAAAACTGTTTTTT
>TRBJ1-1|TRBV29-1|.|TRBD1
CSVRGQGDTEAFF
TGCAGCGTAAGGGGACAGGGGGACACTGAAGCTTTCTTT
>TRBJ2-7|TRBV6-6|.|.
CASSYSPRGYYHEQYF
TGTGCCAGCAGTTACTCACCCCGGGGTTATTATCACGAGCAGTACTTC
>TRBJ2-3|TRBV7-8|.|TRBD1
CASSQGQGADTQYF
TGTGCCAGCAGCCAAGGACAGGGGGCAGATACGCAGTATTTT
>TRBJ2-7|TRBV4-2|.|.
CASSQGLAYEQYF
TGTGCCAGCAGCCAAGGACTGGCCTACGAGCAGTACTTC
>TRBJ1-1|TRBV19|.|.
CASSIGGSDTEAFF
TGTGCCAGTAGTATAGGAGGCAGTGACACTGAAGCTTTCTTT
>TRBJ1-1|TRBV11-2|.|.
CASSYTGLNTEAFF
TGTGCCAGCAGCTACACAGGGTTGAACACTGAAGCTTTCTTT
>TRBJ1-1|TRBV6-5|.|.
CASRYRRENTEAFF
TGTGCCAGCAGGTACCGACGGGAGAACACTGAAGCTTTCTTT
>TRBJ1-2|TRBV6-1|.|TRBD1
CASIRDRGGGYTF
TGTGCCAGCATCAGGGACAGGGGAGGGGGCTACACCTTC
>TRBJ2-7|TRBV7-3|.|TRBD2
CASSLTASGGDEQYF
TGTGCCAGCAGCTTAACGGCTAGCGGGGGGGACGAGCAGTACTTC
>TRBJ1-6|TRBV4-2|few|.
CASSQEDTGTSPLHF
TGTGCCAGCAGCCAAGAGGATACAGGGACCTCACCCCTCCACTTT
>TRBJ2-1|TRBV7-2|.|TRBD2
CASSLALSGGVEQFF
TGTGCCAGCAGCTTAGCGCTCAGCGGGGGAGTTGAGCAGTTCTTC
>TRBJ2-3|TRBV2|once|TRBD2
CASRGDQRGKADTQYF
TGTGCCAGCAGGGGGGATCAGCGGGGGAAGGCAGATACGCAGTATTTT
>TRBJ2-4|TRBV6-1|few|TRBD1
CACRQGLSTLQYF
TGTGCCTGCCGACAGGGCCTTTCTACTCTTCAGTACTTC
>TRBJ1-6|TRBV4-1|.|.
CASSHEGGYNSPLHF
TGCGCCAGCAGCCATGAAGGAGGGTATAATTCACCCCTCCACTTT
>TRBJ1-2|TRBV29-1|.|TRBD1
CSGKTGTYGYTF
TGCAGCGGCAAGACAGGGACCTATGGCTACACCTTC
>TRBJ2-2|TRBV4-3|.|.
CASSPGAGGELFF
TGCGCCAGCAGCCCGGGCGCGGGGGGGGAGCTGTTTTTT
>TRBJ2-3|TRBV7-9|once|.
CASSDRIANTDTQYF
TGTGCCAGCAGCGACAGAATCGCAAACACAGATACGCAGTATTTT
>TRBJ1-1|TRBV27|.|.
CASSLSSSDRRAFF
TGTGCCAGCAGTTTATCTTCCAGTGATAGGAGAGCTTTCTTT
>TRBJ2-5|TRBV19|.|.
CASSSGGRGETQYF
TGTGCCAGTAGTAGCGGGGGCCGGGGGGAGACCCAGTACTTC
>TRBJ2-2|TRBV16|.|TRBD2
CASSPTSGGATGELFF
TGTGCCAGCAGCCCAACTAGCGGGGGGGCCACCGGGGAGCTGTTTTTT
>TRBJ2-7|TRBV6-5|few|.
CASKGSGIYEQYF
TGTGCCAGCAAAGGATCAGGAATCTACGAGCAGTACTTC
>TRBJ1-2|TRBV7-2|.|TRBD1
CASSPGTGASYRYGYTF
TGTGCCAGCAGCCCAGGTACAGGGGCTTCCTATAGGTATGGCTACACCTTC
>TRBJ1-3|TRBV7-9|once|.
CASSLGEGSNTIYF
TGTGCCAGCAGCTTAGGAGAGGGTTCGAACACCATATATTTT
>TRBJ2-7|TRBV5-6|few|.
CASSLAGSYEQYF
TGTGCCAGCAGCTTGGCGGGGTCCTACGAGCAGTACTTC